The 26 T cell receptor beta chains below all came from one sample that was sequenced in a study of regulatory dendritic cells for organ transplantation. The table came from immunoSEQ multiplex PCR; TCRdb's copy has only in-frame clones and leaves some out. Here the sample spans under 40,000 clones, over 80% being singletons. Sequencing input: naive CD8+ T cells from blood. This sample's subset: CD45RA+ naive T cells. The receptors originated from a human donor in good health.

In this sample, this clone turned up once. The chain has TRBV27 and TRBJ1-1; D is ambiguous. The CDR3 is made up of 13 amino acids. CDR1 is MNHEY, CDR2 SMNVEV, per germline (reference sequence). The V and J ends lost 0 bases and 1 base respectively, with 3 bases between them. The CDR3 DNA sequence: TGTGCCAGCAGTTTATCTTGGAACACTGAAGCTTTCTTT. This translates into CASSLSWNTEAFF.

The chain employs TRBV21-1 and TRBJ1-2. TRBV21-1 is designated a pseudogene. The CDR3 extends over 14 amino acids. The CDR3 DNA reads as TGTGCCAGCAGCAAAGAGGAAGGGGACGGCGGCTACACCTTC. Translating it yields CASSKEEGDGGYTF.

This chain uses TRBV28 with TRBJ2-5, with 10 nucleotides matching TRBD1. TRBJ2-7 matches the DNA end more closely, so the J call is doubtful. The CDR3 has 14 amino acids. CDR1 and CDR2 (germline): MDHEN, SYDVKM. The CDR3 protein is CASTRTGGSYEQYF. Written as DNA, the CDR3 is TGTGCCAGTACCCGGACAGGGGGGTCCTACGAGCAGTACTTC.

This chain uses TRBV27 with TRBJ1-1, with D possibly being TRBD1 (5 bases). CDR1 is MNHEY and CDR2 is SMNVEV in the germline V gene (reference sequence). V lost 6 bases and J 3 bases, leaving 20 bases between the germline ends. The CDR3 consists of 16 residues. The CDR3 DNA sequence: TGTGCCAGCAGACCCGAGGGGCCCCGCATGGACACTGAAGCTTTCTTT. Translating gives CASRPEGPRMDTEAFF.

The chain has TRBV27 and TRBJ2-5, with TRBD1 identical over 11 bases. The CDR3 has 15 amino acids. Germline V gene sequence: CDR1 MNHEY, CDR2 SMNVEV (reference sequence). Trimming cost V 5 bases and J 5 bases; bases outside gene matches: 7. The CDR3 region is CASSPRDRGMETQYF. CDR3 in DNA: TGTGCCAGCAGTCCCCGGGACAGGGGGATGGAGACCCAGTACTTC.

The chain combines TRBV6-6 with TRBJ1-5; the match to TRBD1 covers 9 bases. The CDR3 runs to 14 residues. V shed 4 bases, J shed 5 bases, and the junction held 3 bases outside the gene matches. Germline assignment: CDR1 MNHNY and CDR2 SVGAGI (reference sequence). The DNA for the CDR3 is TGTGCCAGCAGTTCAGGGACAGGGCATCAGCCCCAGCATTTT. The encoded protein is CASSSGTGHQPQHF.

The chain employs TRBV28 and TRBJ2-2; 9 positions agree with TRBD1. Germline CDR1 MDHEN, CDR2 SYDVKM. This CDR3 is built from 18 residues. Trimming at V came to 10 bases and at J to 0 bases, leaving 15 bases not matched to a gene. CDR3 DNA: TGTGCCACACACCTACCGGGACAGGGAATCGCGAACACCGGGGAGCTGTTTTTT. Its protein product is CATHLPGQGIANTGELFF.

The chain carries TRBV2 and TRBJ2-2, with TRBD1 identical over 7 bases. V shed 7 bases, J shed 3 bases, and the junction held 8 bases outside the gene matches. The CDR3 has 15 residues. Per germline, CDR1 SNHLY and CDR2 FYNNEI. The CDR3 protein is CASTDRDRDTGELFF. CDR3 nucleotide sequence: TGTGCCAGCACCGACCGGGACAGAGACACCGGGGAGCTGTTTTTT. Full variable domain (rest looked up from reference TRBV2 and TRBJ2-2): EPEVTQTPSHQVTQMGQEVILRCVPISNHLYFYWYRQILGQKVEFLVSFYNNEISEKSEIFDDQFSVERPDGSNFTLKIRSTKLEDSAMYFCASTDRDRDTGELFFGEGSRLTVL.

The chain has TRBV9 and TRBJ2-3; D is unresolved. V gave up 4 bases and J gave up 10 bases, with 7 bases separating them. Germline CDR1 reads SGDLS; CDR2 reads YYNGEE. The CDR3 runs to 10 residues. CDR3 in amino acids: CASSPRPQYF. The CDR3 DNA reads TGTGCCAGCAGCCCCCGTCCGCAGTATTTT.

The V call is TRBV5-5, the J call TRBJ2-7; 7 bases agree with TRBD1. The CDR3 runs 16 residues. Germline-derived CDR1 and CDR2 are SGHKS and YYEKEE (reference sequence). The V and J ends lost 0 bases and 2 bases, in that order; junction bases with no gene match: 8. CDR3 in DNA: TGTGCCAGCAGCTTGGAACTTGCACAGGGGCCCTACGAGCAGTACTTC. This translates into CASSLELAQGPYEQYF.

This chain uses TRBV6-5 with TRBJ1-1; 9 nucleotides align to TRBD1. There are 16 residues in the CDR3. The V gene's germline CDR1 is MNHEY and CDR2 SVGAGI. Trimming removed 4 bases from V and 1 base from J; junction bases left unmatched: 7. The CDR3 DNA follows: TGTGCCAGCAGTTGGGACAGGGCGGTGAGGAACACTGAAGCTTTCTTT. Its translation is CASSWDRAVRNTEAFF.

This clone was detected a few times. Here the CDR3 reads CASSTTGGEGYTF. The CDR3 nucleotides are TGTGCCAGCAGCACGACAGGGGGCGAGGGCTACACCTTC. The chain employs TRBV7-8 and TRBJ1-2, with TRBD1 identical over 10 bases. The junction had 5 bases not matched to a gene; V was cut back by 5 bases and J by 8 bases. This CDR3 has 13 residues. Germline V gives CDR1 SGHVS, CDR2 FQNEAQ.

The chain is built from TRBV10-3 and TRBJ1-2; D may be TRBD1 (6 bases). This CDR3 spans 14 amino acids. Per the germline V gene, CDR1 is ENHRY and CDR2 is SYGVKD. The germline V and J ends were trimmed by 4 bases and 4 bases, with 13 bases remaining between them. This chain's CDR3 is CAISGTENPYGYTF. DNA of the CDR3: TGTGCCATCAGTGGGACAGAGAACCCCTATGGCTACACCTTC.

V usage is TRBV5-4 and J usage is TRBJ2-7, with 7 positions matching TRBD2. Germline CDR1 SGHNT, CDR2 YYREEE (reference sequence). CDR3 length: 15 amino acids. The junction had 10 bases not matched to a gene; V was cut back by 5 bases and J by 2 bases. CDR3 in DNA: TGTGCCAGCAGTTACGCCGGGACTACAGCCTACGAGCAGTACTTC. The encoded protein is CASSYAGTTAYEQYF.

This chain uses TRBV2 with TRBJ1-2; possible D gene TRBD1, 5 bases. CDR1 SNHLY and CDR2 FYNNEI come from the germline V gene. The CDR3 covers 17 residues. V lost 5 bases, J lost 4 bases, and 23 bases lay in between. In DNA, the CDR3 is TGTGCCAGCAGTAACGGCCTAGGGACCCCCCCAGGCTATGGCTACACCTTC. Amino acids: CASSNGLGTPPGYGYTF.

Only one count was recorded for this clone. The chain couples TRBV10-3 to TRBJ2-7, with D possibly being TRBD2 (6 bases). V was trimmed by 4 bases and J by 2 bases, leaving 18 bases between them. Germline V gene lookup returns CDR1 ENHRY and CDR2 SYGVKD. The CDR3 has 16 residues. CDR3 residues: CAISGWSPSETYEQYF. The CDR3 DNA follows: TGTGCCATCAGTGGATGGTCGCCTAGCGAGACCTACGAGCAGTACTTC.

The rearrangement links TRBV9 to TRBJ2-5; D not resolved. Germline V gene lookup returns CDR1 SGDLS and CDR2 YYNGEE. The CDR3 runs to 15 residues. V lost 2 bases and J 2 bases, leaving 13 bases between the germline ends. CDR3 residues: CASSVSAELQETQYF. DNA for the CDR3: TGTGCCAGCAGCGTGTCCGCAGAGCTACAAGAGACCCAGTACTTC.

The chain carries TRBV27 and TRBJ1-1; 12 nucleotides agree with TRBD1. V was clipped by 4 bases and J by 5 bases; unmatched bases: 2. CDR1 is MNHEY and CDR2 is SMNVEV in the germline V gene (reference sequence). This CDR3 has 14 amino acids. CDR3 amino acids: CASSSGQGATEAFF. The DNA of the CDR3 is TGTGCCAGCAGTTCGGGACAGGGGGCGACTGAAGCTTTCTTT.

The chain links TRBV28 to TRBJ2-2; weak D call: TRBD1 (6 bases). This CDR3 comprises 15 residues. V lost 4 bases to trimming and J lost 0 bases, with 9 bases between them. Germline V lookup: CDR1 MDHEN, CDR2 SYDVKM. In nucleotides, the CDR3 is TGTGCCAGCAGTTCGGACAGACCGAACACCGGGGAGCTGTTTTTT. It codes for CASSSDRPNTGELFF.

This chain joins TRBV5-8 and TRBJ2-3; D call uncertain. The germline V gene has CDR1 SGHTS and CDR2 YDEGEE. V was trimmed by 1 base and J by 2 bases, leaving 14 bases between them. The CDR3 covers 16 residues. CDR3 nucleotide sequence: TGTGCCAGCAGCTTGACAGTCACCGACTTCACAGATACGCAGTATTTT. Residues: CASSLTVTDFTDTQYF.

CDR3 in amino acids: CASSRLASGSTGELFF. CDR3 nucleotides: TGTGCCAGCAGCCGGTTGGCTAGCGGGAGTACCGGGGAGCTGTTTTTT. The J gene is TRBJ2-2, the V gene TRBV28; TRBD2 aligns across 10 bases. The junction had 9 bases not matched to a gene; V was cut back by 6 bases and J by 5 bases. This CDR3 is built from 16 residues. Looked up from germline, CDR1 is MDHEN and CDR2 is SYDVKM.

The chain recombines TRBV7-9 with TRBJ2-4; D possibly corresponds to TRBD1 (5 bases). The germline V and J ends were trimmed by 5 bases and 0 bases, with 11 bases remaining between them. The CDR3 extends over 15 amino acids. CDR1 is SEHNR and CDR2 is FQNEAQ in the germline V gene (reference sequence). Here the CDR3 reads CASSEGVGAKNIQYF. CDR3 nucleotides: TGTGCCAGCAGCGAAGGGGTCGGAGCCAAAAACATTCAGTACTTC.

Here the CDR3 DNA reads TGTGCCAGCAGTTTACTGGCTAGCGGCATCTACGAGCAGTACTTC. This gives the protein CASSLLASGIYEQYF. The chain combines TRBV27 with TRBJ2-7, with TRBD2 matching over 7 bases. The junction had 7 bases not matched to a gene; V was cut back by 2 bases and J by 3 bases. This CDR3 is built from 15 residues. CDR1 is MNHEY and CDR2 is SMNVEV in the germline V gene (reference sequence).

V usage is TRBV4-1 and J usage is TRBJ2-7; D ambiguous. The CDR3 covers 16 residues. Germline V gene lookup returns CDR1 MGHRA and CDR2 YSYEKL. V was clipped by 1 base and J by 0 bases, with 13 bases between them. For the CDR3, the DNA is TGCGCCAGCAGCCAAGCGCGCGGAGTGAGCTCCTACGAGCAGTACTTC. It codes for CASSQARGVSSYEQYF.

This chain connects TRBV30 to TRBJ1-3, with TRBD1 identical over 9 bases. The V segment lost 0 bases and the J segment 4 bases; nucleotides outside the gene matches: 7. From germline, CDR1 is GTSNPN and CDR2 SVGIG (reference sequence). The CDR3 loop spans 16 amino acids. CDR3 nucleotides: TGTGCCTGGAGTGTACTAGGACAGGGGAAAGGAAACACCATATATTTT. It yields the protein CAWSVLGQGKGNTIYF.

This sequence joins TRBV29-1 and TRBJ1-1; D remains ambiguous. This CDR3 has 10 residues. V was clipped by 7 bases and J by 1 base, with 4 bases between them. CDR1 and CDR2 (germline): SQVTM, ANQGSEA. The CDR3 is CSGENTEAFF. In nucleotides, the CDR3 is TGCAGCGGGGAGAACACTGAAGCTTTCTTT. Using reference TRBV29-1 and TRBJ1-1 for the parts outside the CDR3, the full variable domain is SAVISQKPSRDICQRGTSLTIQCQVDSQVTMMFWYRQQPGQSLTLIATANQGSEATYESGFVIDKFPISRPNLTFSTLTVSNMSPEDSSIYLCSGENTEAFFGQGTRLTVV.